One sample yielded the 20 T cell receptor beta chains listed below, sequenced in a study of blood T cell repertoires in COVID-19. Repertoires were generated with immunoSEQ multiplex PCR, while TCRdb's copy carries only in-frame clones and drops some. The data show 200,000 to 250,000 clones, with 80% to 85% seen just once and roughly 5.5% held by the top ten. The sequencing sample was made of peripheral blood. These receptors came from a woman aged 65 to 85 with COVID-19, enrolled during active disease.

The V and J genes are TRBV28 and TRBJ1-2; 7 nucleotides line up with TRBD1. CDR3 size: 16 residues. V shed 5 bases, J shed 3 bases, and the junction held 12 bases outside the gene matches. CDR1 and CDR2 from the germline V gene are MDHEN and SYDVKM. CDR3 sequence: CASSPIGPTGHYGYTF. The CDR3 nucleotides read TGTGCCAGCAGTCCTATTGGACCGACAGGGCACTATGGCTACACCTTC.

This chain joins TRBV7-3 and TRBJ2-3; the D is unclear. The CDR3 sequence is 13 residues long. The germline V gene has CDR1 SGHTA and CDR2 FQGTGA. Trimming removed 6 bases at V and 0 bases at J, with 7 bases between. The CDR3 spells CASRVTSTDTQYF. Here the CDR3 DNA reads TGTGCCAGCAGGGTTACTAGCACAGATACGCAGTATTTT.

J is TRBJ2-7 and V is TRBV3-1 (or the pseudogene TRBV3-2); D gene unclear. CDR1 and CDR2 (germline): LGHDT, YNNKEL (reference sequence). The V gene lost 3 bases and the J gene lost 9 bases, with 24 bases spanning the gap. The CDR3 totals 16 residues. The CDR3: CASSQGQAPSFVRQYF. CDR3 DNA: TGTGCCAGCAGCCAGGGCCAGGCCCCCTCTTTTGTACGGCAGTACTTC.

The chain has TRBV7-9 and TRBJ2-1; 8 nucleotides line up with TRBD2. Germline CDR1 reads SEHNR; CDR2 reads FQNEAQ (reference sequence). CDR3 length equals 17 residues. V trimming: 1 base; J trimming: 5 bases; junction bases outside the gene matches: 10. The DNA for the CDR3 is TGTGCCAGCAGCTTAGGCCCGATCTATAGCGGGAACAATGAGCAGTTCTTC. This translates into CASSLGPIYSGNNEQFF.

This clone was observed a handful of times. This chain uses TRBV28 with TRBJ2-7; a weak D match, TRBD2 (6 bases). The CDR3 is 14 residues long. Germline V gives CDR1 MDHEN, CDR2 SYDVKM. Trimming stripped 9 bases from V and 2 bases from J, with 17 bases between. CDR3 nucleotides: TGTGCCAGTTTCCATTCGGGGGTTGCCTACGAGCAGTACTTC. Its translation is CASFHSGVAYEQYF.

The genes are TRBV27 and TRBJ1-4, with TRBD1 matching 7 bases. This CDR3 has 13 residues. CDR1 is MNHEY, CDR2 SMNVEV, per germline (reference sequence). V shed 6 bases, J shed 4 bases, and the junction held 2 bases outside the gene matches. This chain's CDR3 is CASRRDSNEKLFF. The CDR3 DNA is TGTGCCAGCAGAAGGGACAGTAATGAAAAACTGTTTTTT.

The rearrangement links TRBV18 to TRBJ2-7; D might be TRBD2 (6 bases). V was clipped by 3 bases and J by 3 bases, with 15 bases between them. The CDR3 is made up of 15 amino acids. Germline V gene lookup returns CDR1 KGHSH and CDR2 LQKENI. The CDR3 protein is CASSPGEAVNYEQYF. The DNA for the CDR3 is TGTGCCAGCTCACCTGGGGAGGCCGTCAACTACGAGCAGTACTTC.

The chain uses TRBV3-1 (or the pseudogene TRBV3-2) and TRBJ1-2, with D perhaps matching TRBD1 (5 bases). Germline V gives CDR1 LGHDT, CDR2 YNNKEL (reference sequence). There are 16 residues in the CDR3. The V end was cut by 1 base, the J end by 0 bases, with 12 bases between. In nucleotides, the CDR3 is TGTGCCAGCAGCCAAGGTACGGGGGTTTCTAACTATGGCTACACCTTC. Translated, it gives CASSQGTGVSNYGYTF.

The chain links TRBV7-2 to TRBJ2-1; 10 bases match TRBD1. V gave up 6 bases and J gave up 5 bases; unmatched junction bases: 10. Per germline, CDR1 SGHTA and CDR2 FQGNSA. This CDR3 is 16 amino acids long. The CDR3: CASRSVGTGAHNEQFF. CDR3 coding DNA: TGTGCCAGCAGATCAGTTGGGACAGGGGCGCACAATGAGCAGTTCTTC.

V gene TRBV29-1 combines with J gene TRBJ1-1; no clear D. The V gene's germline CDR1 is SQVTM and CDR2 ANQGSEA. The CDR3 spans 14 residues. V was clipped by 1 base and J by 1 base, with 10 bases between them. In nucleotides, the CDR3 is TGCAGCGTTGAAGTACCAGGTTCGAACACTGAAGCTTTCTTT. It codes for CSVEVPGSNTEAFF. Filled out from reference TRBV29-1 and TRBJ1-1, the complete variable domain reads SAVISQKPSRDICQRGTSLTIQCQVDSQVTMMFWYRQQPGQSLTLIATANQGSEATYESGFVIDKFPISRPNLTFSTLTVSNMSPEDSSIYLCSVEVPGSNTEAFFGQGTRLTVV.

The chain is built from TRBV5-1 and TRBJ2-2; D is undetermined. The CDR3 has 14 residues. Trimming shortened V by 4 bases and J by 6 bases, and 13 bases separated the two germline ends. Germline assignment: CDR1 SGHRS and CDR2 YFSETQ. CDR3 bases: TGCGCCAGCAGCCCCGACACCGGCCCCGGGGAGCTGTTTTTT. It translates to CASSPDTGPGELFF.

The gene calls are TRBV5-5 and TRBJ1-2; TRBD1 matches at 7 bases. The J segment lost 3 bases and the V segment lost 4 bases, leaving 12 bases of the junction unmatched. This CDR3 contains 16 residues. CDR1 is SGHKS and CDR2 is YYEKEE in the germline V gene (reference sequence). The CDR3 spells CASSRTEQGQYYGYTF. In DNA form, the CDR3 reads TGTGCCAGCAGCCGAACCGAACAGGGACAGTACTATGGCTACACCTTC.

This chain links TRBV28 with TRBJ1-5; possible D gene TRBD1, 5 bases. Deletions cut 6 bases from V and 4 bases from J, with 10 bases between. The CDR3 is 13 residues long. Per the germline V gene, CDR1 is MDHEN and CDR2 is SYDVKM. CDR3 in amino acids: CASRIQGNQPQHF. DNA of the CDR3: TGTGCCAGCAGAATTCAGGGAAATCAGCCCCAGCATTTT.

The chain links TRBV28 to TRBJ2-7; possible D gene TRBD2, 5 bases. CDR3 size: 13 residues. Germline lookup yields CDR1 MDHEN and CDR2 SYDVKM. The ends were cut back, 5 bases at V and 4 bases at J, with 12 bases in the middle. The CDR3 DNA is TGTGCCAGCAGTGGCGGGCCTCGGTACGAGCAGTACTTC. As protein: CASSGGPRYEQYF.

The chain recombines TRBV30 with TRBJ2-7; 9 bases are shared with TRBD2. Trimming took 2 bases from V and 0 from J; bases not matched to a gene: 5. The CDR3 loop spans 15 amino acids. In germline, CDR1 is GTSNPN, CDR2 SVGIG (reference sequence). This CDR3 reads CAWSRTSVSSYEQYF. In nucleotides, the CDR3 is TGTGCCTGGAGTCGGACTAGCGTAAGCTCCTACGAGCAGTACTTC.

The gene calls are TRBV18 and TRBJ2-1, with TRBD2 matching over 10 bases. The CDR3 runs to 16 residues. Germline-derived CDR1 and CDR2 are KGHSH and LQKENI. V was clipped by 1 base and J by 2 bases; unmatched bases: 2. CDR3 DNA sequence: TGTGCCAGCTCACCACTCACTAGCGGGGCCTACAATGAGCAGTTCTTC. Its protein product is CASSPLTSGAYNEQFF.

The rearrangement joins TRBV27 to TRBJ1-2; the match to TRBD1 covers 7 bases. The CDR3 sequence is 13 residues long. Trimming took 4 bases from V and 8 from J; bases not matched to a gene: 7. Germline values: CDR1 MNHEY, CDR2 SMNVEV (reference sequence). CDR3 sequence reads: CASSSTGSGGYTF. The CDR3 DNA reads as TGTGCCAGCAGTTCGACAGGGTCGGGCGGCTACACCTTC.

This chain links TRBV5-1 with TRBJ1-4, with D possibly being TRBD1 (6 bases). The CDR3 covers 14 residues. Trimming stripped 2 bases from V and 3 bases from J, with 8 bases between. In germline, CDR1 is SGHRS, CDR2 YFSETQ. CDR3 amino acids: CASSFGGPNEKLFF. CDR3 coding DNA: TGCGCCAGCAGCTTCGGGGGGCCTAATGAAAAACTGTTTTTT.

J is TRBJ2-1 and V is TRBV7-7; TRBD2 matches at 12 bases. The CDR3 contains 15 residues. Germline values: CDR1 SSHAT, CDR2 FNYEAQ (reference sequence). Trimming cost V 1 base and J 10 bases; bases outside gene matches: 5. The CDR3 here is CASSLDGLAGSEQFF. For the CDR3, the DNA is TGTGCCAGCAGCTTAGACGGACTAGCGGGGTCCGAGCAGTTCTTC.

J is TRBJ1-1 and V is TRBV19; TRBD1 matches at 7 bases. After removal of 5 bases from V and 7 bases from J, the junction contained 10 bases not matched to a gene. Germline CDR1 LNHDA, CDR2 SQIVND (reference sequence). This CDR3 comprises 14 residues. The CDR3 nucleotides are TGTGCCAGTAGTCAAATTGACAGGGCCATTGAAGCTTTCTTT. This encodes CASSQIDRAIEAFF.